Shown below are 2 T cell receptor beta chains from a single sample sequenced in a study of T cell repertoires in cytomegalovirus infection. For these receptors, no antigen is known. TCRdb reprocessed the reads with MiXCR, giving one entry per CDR3 protein. This sample carries hundreds of thousands of distinct CDR3 sequences, under 45% of them seen once, and the ten largest clones take around two fifths. This material consisted of cultured PBMCs, taken from culture after CMV antigen stimulation. These TCRs come from a human donor in good health (CMV status not recorded). Some clones in this sample may be carry-over from other donors' samples.

V usage is TRBV7-9 and J usage is TRBJ1-2; no firm D call. V shed 2 bases and J shed 0 bases, with 4 bases lying between them. Germline V gene lookup returns CDR1 SEHNR and CDR2 FQNEAQ (reference sequence). CDR3 length equals 13 residues. The CDR3 nucleotides are TGTGCCAGCAGCTTAATACCTAACTATGGCTACACCTTC. It specifies CASSLIPNYGYTF.

This chain joins TRBV6-6 and TRBJ2-5; 11 bases align to TRBD2. CDR3 size: 16 residues. The V segment lost 6 bases and the J segment 4 bases; nucleotides outside the gene matches: 10. Germline values: CDR1 MNHNY, CDR2 SVGAGI (reference sequence). The CDR3: CASRKGLAGGSETQYF. The CDR3 nucleotides are TGTGCCAGCAGGAAAGGGCTAGCGGGAGGTTCAGAGACCCAGTACTTC.